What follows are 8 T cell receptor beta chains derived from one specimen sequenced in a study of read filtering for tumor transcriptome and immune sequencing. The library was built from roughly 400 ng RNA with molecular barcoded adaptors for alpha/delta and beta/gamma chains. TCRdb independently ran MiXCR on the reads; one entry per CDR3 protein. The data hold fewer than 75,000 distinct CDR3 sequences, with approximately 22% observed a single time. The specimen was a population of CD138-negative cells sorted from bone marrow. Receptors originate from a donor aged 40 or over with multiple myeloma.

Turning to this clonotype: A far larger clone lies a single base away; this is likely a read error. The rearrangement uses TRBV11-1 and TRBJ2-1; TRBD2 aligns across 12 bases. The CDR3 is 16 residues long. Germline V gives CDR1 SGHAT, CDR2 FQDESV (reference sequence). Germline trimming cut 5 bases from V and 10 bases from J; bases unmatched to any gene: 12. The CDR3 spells CASSGGLAGLNKEQFF. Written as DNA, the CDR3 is TGTGCCAGCAGCGGTGGACTAGCGGGGTTGAATAAAGAGCAGTTCTTC.

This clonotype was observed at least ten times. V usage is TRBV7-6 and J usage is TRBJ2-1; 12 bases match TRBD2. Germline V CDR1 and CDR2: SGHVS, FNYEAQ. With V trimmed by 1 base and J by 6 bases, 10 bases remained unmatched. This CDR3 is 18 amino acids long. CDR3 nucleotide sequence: TGTGCCAGCAGCTTAGTTTCAGAACTAGCGGGAGGACTCAATGAGCAGTTCTTC. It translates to CASSLVSELAGGLNEQFF.

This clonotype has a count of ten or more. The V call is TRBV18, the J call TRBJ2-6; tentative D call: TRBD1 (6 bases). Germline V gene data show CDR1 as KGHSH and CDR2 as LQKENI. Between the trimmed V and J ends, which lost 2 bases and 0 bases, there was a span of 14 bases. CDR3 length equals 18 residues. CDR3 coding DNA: TGTGCCAGCTCACCATGGGGGCAGGGATCCTCTGGGGCCAACGTCCTGACTTTC. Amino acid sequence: CASSPWGQGSSGANVLTF.

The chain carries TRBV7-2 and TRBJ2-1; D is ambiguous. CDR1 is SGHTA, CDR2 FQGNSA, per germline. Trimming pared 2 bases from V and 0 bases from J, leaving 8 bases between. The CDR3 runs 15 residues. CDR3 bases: TGTGCCAGCAGCTTAATGCCAGGCTCCTACAATGAGCAGTTCTTC. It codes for CASSLMPGSYNEQFF.

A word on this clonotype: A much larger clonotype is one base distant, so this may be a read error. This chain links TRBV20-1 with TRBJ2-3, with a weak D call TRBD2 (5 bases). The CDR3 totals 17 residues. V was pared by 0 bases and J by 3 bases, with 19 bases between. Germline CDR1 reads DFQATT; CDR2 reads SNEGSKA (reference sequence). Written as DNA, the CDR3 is TGCAGTGCTAGAGATGAGGGAACTACCGAAAAAACAGATACGCAGTATTTT. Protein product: CSARDEGTTEKTDTQYF.

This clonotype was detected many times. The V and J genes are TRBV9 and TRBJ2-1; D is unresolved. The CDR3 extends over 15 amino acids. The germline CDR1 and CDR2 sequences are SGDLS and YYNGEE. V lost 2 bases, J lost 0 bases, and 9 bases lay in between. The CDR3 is CASSVGSRSYNEQFF. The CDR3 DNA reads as TGTGCCAGCAGCGTGGGCTCCCGCTCCTACAATGAGCAGTTCTTC.

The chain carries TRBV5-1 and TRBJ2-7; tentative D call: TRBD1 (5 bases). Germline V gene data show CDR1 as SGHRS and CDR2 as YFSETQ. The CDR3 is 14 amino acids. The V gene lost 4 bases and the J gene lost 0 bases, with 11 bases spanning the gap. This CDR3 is CASSPDRLSYEQYF. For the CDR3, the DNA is TGCGCCAGCAGCCCCGACAGACTCTCCTACGAGCAGTACTTC.

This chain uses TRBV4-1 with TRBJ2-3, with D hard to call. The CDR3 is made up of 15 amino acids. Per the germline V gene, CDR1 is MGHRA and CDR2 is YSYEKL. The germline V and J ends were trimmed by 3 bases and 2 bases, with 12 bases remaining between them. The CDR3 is CASSQGTTVTDTQYF. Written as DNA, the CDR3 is TGCGCCAGCAGCCAGGGCACAACAGTCACAGATACGCAGTATTTT.